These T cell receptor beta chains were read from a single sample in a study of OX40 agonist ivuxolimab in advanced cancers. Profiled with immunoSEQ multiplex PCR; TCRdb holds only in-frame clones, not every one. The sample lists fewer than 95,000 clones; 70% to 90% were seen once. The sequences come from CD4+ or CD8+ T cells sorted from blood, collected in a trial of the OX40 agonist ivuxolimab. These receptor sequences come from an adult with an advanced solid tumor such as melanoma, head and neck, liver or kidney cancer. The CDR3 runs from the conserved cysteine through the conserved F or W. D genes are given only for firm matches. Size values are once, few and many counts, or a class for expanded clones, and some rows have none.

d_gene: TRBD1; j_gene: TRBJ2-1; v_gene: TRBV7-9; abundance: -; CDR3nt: TGTGCCAGCAGCTTATGGCCCGACAGGGGGAATGAGCAGTTCTTC; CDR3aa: CASSLWPDRGNEQFF
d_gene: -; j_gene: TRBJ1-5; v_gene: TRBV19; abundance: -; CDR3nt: TGTGCCAGTAGTATTCAGACACGCAATCAGCCCCAGCATTTT; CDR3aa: CASSIQTRNQPQHF
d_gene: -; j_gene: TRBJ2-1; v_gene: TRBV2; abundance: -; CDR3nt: TGTGCCAGTATAAAGAGGGGCAGGGTTACCTACAATGAGCAGTTCTTC; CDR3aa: CASIKRGRVTYNEQFF
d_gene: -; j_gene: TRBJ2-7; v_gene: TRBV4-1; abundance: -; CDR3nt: TGCGCCAGCAGCCAGCCGGGACGCTACGAGCAGTACTTC; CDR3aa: CASSQPGRYEQYF
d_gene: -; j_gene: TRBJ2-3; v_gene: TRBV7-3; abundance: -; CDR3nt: TGTGCCAGCAGCCTGGACTCAACAGATACGCAGTATTTT; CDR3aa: CASSLDSTDTQYF
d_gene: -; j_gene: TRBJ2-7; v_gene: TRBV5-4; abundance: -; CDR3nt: TGTGCCAGCAGCTTGGCGGGCGATTTCTCCTACGAGCAGTACTTC; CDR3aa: CASSLAGDFSYEQYF
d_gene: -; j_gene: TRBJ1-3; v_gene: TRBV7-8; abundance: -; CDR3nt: TGTGCCAGCAGCCCGGGGGGTGGGAGGTCCTCTGGAAACACCATATATTTT; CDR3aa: CASSPGGGRSSGNTIYF
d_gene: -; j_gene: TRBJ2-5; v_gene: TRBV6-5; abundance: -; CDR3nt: TGTGCCAGCAGCCGGGGGGCGGAGACCCAGTACTTC; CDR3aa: CASSRGAETQYF
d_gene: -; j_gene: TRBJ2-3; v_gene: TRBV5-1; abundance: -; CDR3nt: TGCGCCAGCAGGGCTGGACAAACTAGCACAGATACGCAGTATTTT; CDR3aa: CASRAGQTSTDTQYF
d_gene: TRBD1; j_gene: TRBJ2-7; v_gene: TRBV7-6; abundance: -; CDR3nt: TGTGCCAGCAGCTTAGCGGGGACAGGGCTCCGGGAGCAGTACTTC; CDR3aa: CASSLAGTGLREQYF
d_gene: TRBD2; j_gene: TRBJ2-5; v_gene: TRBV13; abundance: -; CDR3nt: TGTGCCAGCAGCTTTAGCGGGGGGGAGACCCAGTACTTC; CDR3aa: CASSFSGGETQYF
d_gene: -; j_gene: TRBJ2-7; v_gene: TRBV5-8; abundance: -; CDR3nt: TGTGCCAGCAGCTTTCCGGGACTTACAATCTACGAGCAGTACTTC; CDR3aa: CASSFPGLTIYEQYF
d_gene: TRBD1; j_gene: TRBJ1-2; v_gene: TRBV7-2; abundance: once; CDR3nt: TGTGCCAGCAGCTTGCCGACAGGGGCAGGTGGCTACACCTTC; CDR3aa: CASSLPTGAGGYTF
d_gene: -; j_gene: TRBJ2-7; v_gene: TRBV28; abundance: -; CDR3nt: TGTGCCAGCAGTAACTCCTACGAGCAGTACTTC; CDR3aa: CASSNSYEQYF
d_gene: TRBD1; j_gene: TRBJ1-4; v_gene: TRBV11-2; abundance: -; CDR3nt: TGTGCCAGCAGCTTATGGCAGGGGGGAAGTAATGAAAAACTGTTTTTT; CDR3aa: CASSLWQGGSNEKLFF
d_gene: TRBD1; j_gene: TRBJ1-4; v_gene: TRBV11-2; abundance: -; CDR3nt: TGTGCCAGCAGCCCGACAGACAGGGCTTCTAATGAAAAACTGTTTTTT; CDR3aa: CASSPTDRASNEKLFF
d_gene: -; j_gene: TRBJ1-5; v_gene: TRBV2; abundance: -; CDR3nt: TGTGCCAGCAGTGGAAACAGGGTTGGGCAGCCCCAGCATTTT; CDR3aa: CASSGNRVGQPQHF
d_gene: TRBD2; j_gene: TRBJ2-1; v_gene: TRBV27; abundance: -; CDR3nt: TGTGCCAGCAGTTTATCGACTAGCGGGAGTCTGGGTGAGCAGTTCTTC; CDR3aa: CASSLSTSGSLGEQFF
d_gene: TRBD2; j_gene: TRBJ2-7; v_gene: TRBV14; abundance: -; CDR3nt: TGTGCCAGCAGACGAAGCGGGACCTCCTACGAGCAGTACTTC; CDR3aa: CASRRSGTSYEQYF
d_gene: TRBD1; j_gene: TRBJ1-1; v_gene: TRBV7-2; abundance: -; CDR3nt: TGTGCCAGCAGCGAGACAGGGGGCCAATTTGAAGCTTTCTTT; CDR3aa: CASSETGGQFEAFF
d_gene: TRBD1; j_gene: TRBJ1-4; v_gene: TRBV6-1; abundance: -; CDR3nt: TGTGCCAGCAGTGAAGCGGCCTCGTACAGGGGAATTAATGAAAAACTGTTTTTT; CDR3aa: CASSEAASYRGINEKLFF
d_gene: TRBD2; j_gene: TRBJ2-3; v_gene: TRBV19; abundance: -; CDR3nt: TGTGCCAGTAGTACCAAGCGGGAGTTCCCAGATACGCAGTATTTT; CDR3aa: CASSTKREFPDTQYF
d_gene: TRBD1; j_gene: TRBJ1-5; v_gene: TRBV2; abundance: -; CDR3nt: TGTGCCAGCAGTTATACAGGGGGCCTCAATCAGCCCCAGCATTTT; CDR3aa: CASSYTGGLNQPQHF
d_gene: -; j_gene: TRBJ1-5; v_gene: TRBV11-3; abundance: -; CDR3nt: TGTGCCAGCAGTCCCGGGGGTGGGGTTTCCAATCAGCCCCAGCATTTT; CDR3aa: CASSPGGGVSNQPQHF
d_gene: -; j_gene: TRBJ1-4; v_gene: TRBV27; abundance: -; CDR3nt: TGTGCCAGCAGTGTCATGGGGGGGCTGGGTAATGAAAAACTGTTTTTT; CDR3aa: CASSVMGGLGNEKLFF
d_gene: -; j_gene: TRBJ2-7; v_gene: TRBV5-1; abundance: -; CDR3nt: TGCGCCAGCAGCTTCCAGGGGAGCCACGAGCAGTACTTC; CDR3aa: CASSFQGSHEQYF
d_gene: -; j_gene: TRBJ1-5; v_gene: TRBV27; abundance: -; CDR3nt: TGTGCCAGCAGCGGGGGACTTTACAATCAGCCCCAGCATTTT; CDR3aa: CASSGGLYNQPQHF
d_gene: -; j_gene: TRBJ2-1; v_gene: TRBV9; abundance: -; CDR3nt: TGTGCCAGCAGCGTAGTCTCTAATGAGCAGTTCTTC; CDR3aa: CASSVVSNEQFF
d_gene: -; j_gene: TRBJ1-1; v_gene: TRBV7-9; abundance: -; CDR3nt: TGTGCCAGCAGCGCGGGACAAAGGAACACTGAAGCTTTCTTT; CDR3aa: CASSAGQRNTEAFF
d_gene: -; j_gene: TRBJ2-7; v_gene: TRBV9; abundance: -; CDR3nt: TGTGCCAGCAGCGCCGGCACAGGGACCTACGAGCAGTACTTC; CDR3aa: CASSAGTGTYEQYF
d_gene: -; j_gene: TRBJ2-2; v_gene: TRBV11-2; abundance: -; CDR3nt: TGTGCCAGCAAAGCGAACACCGGGGAGCTGTTTTTT; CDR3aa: CASKANTGELFF
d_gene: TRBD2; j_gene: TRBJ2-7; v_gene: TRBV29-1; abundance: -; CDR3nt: TGCAGCGTTGATGGCCTAGCGGGAGTCGACGAGCAGTACTTC; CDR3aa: CSVDGLAGVDEQYF
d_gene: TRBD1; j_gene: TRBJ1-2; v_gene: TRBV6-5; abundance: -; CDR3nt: TGTGCCAGCAGCGGCACACAGGGGAACTATGGCTACACCTTC; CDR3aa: CASSGTQGNYGYTF
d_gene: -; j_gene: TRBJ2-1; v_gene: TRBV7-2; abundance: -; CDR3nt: TGTGCCAGCAGCCCCTCGCTGGATAGCAGGGGTGAGCAGTTCTTC; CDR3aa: CASSPSLDSRGEQFF
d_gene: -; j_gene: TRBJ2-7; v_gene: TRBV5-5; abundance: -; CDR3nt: TGTGCCAGCAGCCCTCGGACAGATTTCTCCTACGAGCAGTACTTC; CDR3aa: CASSPRTDFSYEQYF
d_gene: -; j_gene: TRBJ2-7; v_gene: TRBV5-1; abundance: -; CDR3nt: TGCGCCAGCAGCTCCAACTACGAGCAGTACTTC; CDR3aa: CASSSNYEQYF
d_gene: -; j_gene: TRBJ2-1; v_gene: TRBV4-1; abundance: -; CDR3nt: TGCGCCAGCAGCCAAGTATCGGACAATGAGCAGTTCTTC; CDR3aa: CASSQVSDNEQFF
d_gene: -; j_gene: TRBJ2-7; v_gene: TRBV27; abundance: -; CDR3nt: TGTGCCAGCAGTTTACTAGTCAGGGCCTACGAGCAGTACTTC; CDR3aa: CASSLLVRAYEQYF
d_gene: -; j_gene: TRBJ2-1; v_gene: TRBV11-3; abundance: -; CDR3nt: TGTGCCAGCAGTAATACAGGGTACAATGAGCAGTTCTTC; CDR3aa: CASSNTGYNEQFF
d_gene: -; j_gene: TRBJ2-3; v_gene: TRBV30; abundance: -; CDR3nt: TGTGCCTGTCGACATAGTCAAAGCACAGATACGCAGTATTTT; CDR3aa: CACRHSQSTDTQYF
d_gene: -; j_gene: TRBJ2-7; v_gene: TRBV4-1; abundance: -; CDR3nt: TGCGCCAGCAGCCAAAGCGGGTCGGGTTCGTACGAGCAGTACTTC; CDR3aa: CASSQSGSGSYEQYF
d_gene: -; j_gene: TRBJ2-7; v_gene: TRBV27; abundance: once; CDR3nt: TGTGCCAGCCGGAGGACAAGACAGGGCGGGGAGTACTTC; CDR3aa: CASRRTRQGGEYF
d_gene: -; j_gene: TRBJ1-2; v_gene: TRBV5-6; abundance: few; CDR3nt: TGTGCCAGCAGCACGACAAGCTTCTATGGCTACACCTTC; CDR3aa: CASSTTSFYGYTF
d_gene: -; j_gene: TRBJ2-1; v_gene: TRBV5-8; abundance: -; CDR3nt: TGTGCCAGCAGCTTGTATGATGAGCAGTTCTTC; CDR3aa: CASSLYDEQFF
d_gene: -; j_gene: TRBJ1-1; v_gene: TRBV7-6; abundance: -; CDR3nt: TGTGCCAGCACATACGTAGGATTGGCGAACACTGAAGCTTTCTTT; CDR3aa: CASTYVGLANTEAFF
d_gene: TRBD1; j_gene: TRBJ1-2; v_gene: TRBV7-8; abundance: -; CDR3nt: TGTGCCAGCAGTCCAGGACAGGGGGAGGGCTACACCTTC; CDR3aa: CASSPGQGEGYTF
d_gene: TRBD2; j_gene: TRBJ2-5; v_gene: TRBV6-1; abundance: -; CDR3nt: TGTGCCAGCAGTGAAGGTCTTTGGCTAGCGGGAGGTACCCAAGAGACCCAGTACTTC; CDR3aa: CASSEGLWLAGGTQETQYF
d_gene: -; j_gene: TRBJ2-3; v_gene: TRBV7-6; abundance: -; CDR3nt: TGTGCCAGCAGCTTTAGCGGAGGGAGCACAGATACGCAGTATTTT; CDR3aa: CASSFSGGSTDTQYF
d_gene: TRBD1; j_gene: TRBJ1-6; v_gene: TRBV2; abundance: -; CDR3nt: TGTGCCAGCAGTGGTACCTCGGGACAGGGGAATTCACCCCTCCACTTT; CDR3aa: CASSGTSGQGNSPLHF
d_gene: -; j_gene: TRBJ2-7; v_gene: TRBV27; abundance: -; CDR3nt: TGTGCCAGCAGTTGTTCGCCAGTCTCCTACGAGCAGTACTTC; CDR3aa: CASSCSPVSYEQYF
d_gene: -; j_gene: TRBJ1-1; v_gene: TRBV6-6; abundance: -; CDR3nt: TGTGCCAGCAGTCAGGGAAGACGGAACACTGAAGCTTTCTTT; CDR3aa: CASSQGRRNTEAFF